This TCR beta chain was identified during a study of blood T cells in healthy people across ages. Study findings and constraints: Greater diversity and more naive CD4+ cells were seen in long-lived donors than in aged donors.

Every sample had a minimum of 6.5 million PBMCs isolated. Samples each yielded at least 6 micrograms of total RNA. Next came a second PCR, run for roughly 6 to 11 cycles, which used a sample-barcoded 5' primer along with a J-beta primer mix. TCRdb ran MiXCR on the 5' RACE reads and lists one entry per CDR3 protein. The data show roughly 680,000 distinct CDR3 sequences, over 45% seen once. There are 13 residues in the CDR3. Germline V gives CDR1 DFQATT, CDR2 SNEGSKA (reference sequence). Trimming took 5 bases from V and 5 from J, leaving 14 bases between them. This clonotype was recorded a few times. Its antigen is currently unknown.

The chain employs TRBV20-1 and TRBJ2-3; D is unresolved. Material: blood. This sequence was found in a woman between 55 and 75 years old in good health. DNA of the CDR3: TGCAGTGCTGGCCTAGGGATGCGAGATACGCAGTATTTT. Translated: CSAGLGMRDTQYF.